One T cell receptor (beta chain) is described in this entry. V lost 0 bases and J lost 10; bases outside the gene matches: 15. This CDR3 is built from 16 residues. Looked up from germline, CDR1 is SGHRS and CDR2 is YFSETQ. Everyone who took part was 18 to 89 years old, and they came from about two dozen US areas. The data stem from a study of blood T cell repertoires in COVID-19. TCRdb's table, derived via immunoSEQ multiplex PCR, lists solely in-frame clones and lacks some. Among 150,000 to 200,000 clones listed, approximately 85% were seen once. The sample consisted of PBMCs or T cells enriched from blood (not recorded which). The receptor was isolated from a woman between 18 and 30 years old who had recovered from COVID-19. The rearrangement uses TRBV5-1 and TRBJ1-1; 7 nucleotides align to TRBD1. Here the CDR3 reads CASSLAGRGSLERAFF. The CDR3 bases are TGCGCCAGCAGCTTGGCCGGCAGGGGGAGTTTAGAGAGAGCTTTCTTT.